Below are 32 T cell receptor beta chains sequenced from a single sample in a study of chemoradiotherapy in HPV16-positive cancers. TCRdb's table, derived via immunoSEQ multiplex PCR, lists solely in-frame clones and lacks some. The sample lists 9,500 to 13,000 clones, more than 70% occurring once. The sample was tumor tissue, taken from a patient who underwent chemoradiotherapy. These receptors were collected from a human donor with HPV-associated anogenital cancer.

The V and J genes are TRBV28 and TRBJ2-3, with D perhaps matching TRBD1 or TRBD2 (6 bases each). Germline V gives CDR1 MDHEN, CDR2 SYDVKM. Between the trimmed V and J ends, which lost 7 bases and 4 bases, there was a span of 21 bases. This CDR3 contains 16 residues. This CDR3 is CASTTGVGGRADTQYF. The CDR3, as DNA: TGTGCCAGCACTACGGGGGTGGGGGGCCGGGCAGATACGCAGTATTTT. Variable domain in full (rest from reference TRBV28 and TRBJ2-3): DVKVTQSSRYLVKRTGEKVFLECVQDMDHENMFWYRQDPGLGLRLIYFSYDVKMKEKGDIPEGYSVSREKKERFSLILESASTNQTSMYLCASTTGVGGRADTQYFGPGTRLTVL.

The chain is built from TRBV5-6 and TRBJ2-2, with a possible D match to TRBD1 (5 bases). The CDR3 contains 14 residues. Between the trimmed V and J ends, which lost 2 bases and 7 bases, there was a span of 12 bases. Looked up from germline, CDR1 is SGHDT and CDR2 is YYEEEE. CDR3 residues: CASSFYGAVGELFF. The CDR3 DNA sequence: TGTGCCAGCAGCTTTTATGGGGCAGTCGGGGAGCTGTTTTTT.

The V gene is TRBV6-6, the J gene TRBJ1-1; D not resolved. V dropped 2 bases and J dropped 1 base, with 8 bases sitting between them. CDR1 MNHNY and CDR2 SVGAGI come from the germline V gene (reference sequence). The length of the CDR3 is 14 residues. The CDR3 spells CASSYIEGNTEAFF. The CDR3 coding sequence is TGTGCCAGCAGTTACATCGAGGGGAACACTGAAGCTTTCTTT.

The rearrangement joins TRBV27 to TRBJ1-2; a possible D gene is TRBD1 (5 bases). V was shortened by 3 bases and J by 5 bases, with 10 bases between the two germline ends. Germline V gene lookup returns CDR1 MNHEY and CDR2 SMNVEV (reference sequence). The CDR3 extends over 13 amino acids. The CDR3 region has the DNA TGTGCCAGCAGTTTGAACAGGTTATATGGCTACACCTTC. Residues: CASSLNRLYGYTF.

This clone was observed once. The chain carries TRBV5-1 and TRBJ2-2; D may be TRBD1 (5 bases). V was cut by 2 bases and J by 0 bases, with 8 bases left in between. Per the germline V gene, CDR1 is SGHRS and CDR2 is YFSETQ. The CDR3 totals 15 residues. CDR3 in amino acids: CASSLDSSNTGELFF. The CDR3 bases are TGCGCCAGCAGCTTAGACAGCTCGAACACCGGGGAGCTGTTTTTT.

This clone was seen more than once but under ten times. The genes are TRBV5-6 and TRBJ1-1; weak D call: TRBD1 (5 bases). Germline V CDR1 and CDR2: SGHDT, YYEEEE. V was shortened by 2 bases and J by 5 bases, with 10 bases between the two germline ends. CDR3 size: 13 residues. The CDR3 loop reads CASSFDRWTEAFF. The DNA for the CDR3 is TGTGCCAGCAGCTTCGACAGATGGACTGAAGCTTTCTTT.

This clone turned up a few times. The gene calls are TRBV29-1 and TRBJ2-3; D gene uncertain. CDR1 is SQVTM and CDR2 is ANQGSEA in the germline V gene. The CDR3 is 13 amino acids. V was clipped by 8 bases and J by 0 bases, with 12 bases between them. The CDR3 loop is CSSKGRSTDTQYF. As DNA, the CDR3 is TGCAGCTCCAAGGGTAGGAGCACAGATACGCAGTATTTT.

V usage is TRBV19 and J usage is TRBJ2-7; perhaps TRBD2 as D (5 bases). V was cut by 6 bases and J by 0 bases, with 15 bases left in between. Germline V CDR1 and CDR2: LNHDA, SQIVND (reference sequence). The CDR3 runs 15 residues. The CDR3 sequence is CASSLGWRSSYEQYF. The CDR3 DNA reads TGTGCCAGTAGCCTCGGGTGGAGGAGCTCCTACGAGCAGTACTTC.

A single count supports this clone. Other DNA sequences within the sample encode an identical CDR3. The chain couples TRBV5-6 to TRBJ2-5; 7 bases agree with TRBD1. Trimming at V came to 5 bases and at J to 3 bases, leaving 4 bases not matched to a gene. This CDR3 spans 13 amino acids. The germline CDR1 and CDR2 sequences are SGHDT and YYEEEE. The CDR3 region has the DNA TGTGCCAGCAGGCCGGGACAGAAAGAGACCCAGTACTTC. This codes for CASRPGQKETQYF.

The genes are TRBV28 and TRBJ2-5; unclear D gene. V lost 7 bases, J lost 0 bases, and 12 bases lay in between. Germline V gene sequence: CDR1 MDHEN, CDR2 SYDVKM. CDR3 length equals 14 residues. CDR3 sequence (DNA): TGTGCCAGCACCGGCCGGGTTAACCAAGAGACCCAGTACTTC. Translation: CASTGRVNQETQYF.

This rearrangement joins TRBV6-6 to TRBJ1-3; possibly TRBD1 for D (5 bases). Germline values: CDR1 MNHNY, CDR2 SVGAGI (reference sequence). V was clipped by 6 bases and J by 0 bases, with 6 bases between them. The CDR3 is 13 residues long. The DNA for the CDR3 is TGTGCCAGCAGGGGGGGCTCTGGAAACACCATATATTTT. Residues: CASRGGSGNTIYF.

The V and J genes are TRBV28 and TRBJ2-5; 8 nucleotides agree with TRBD2. Germline V gene sequence: CDR1 MDHEN, CDR2 SYDVKM. The CDR3 has 15 residues. V was clipped by 1 base and J by 6 bases; unmatched bases: 7. The CDR3 region is CASSLYTGGRKTQYF. CDR3 nucleotide sequence: TGTGCCAGCAGTTTATATACGGGGGGGAGGAAGACCCAGTACTTC.

This chain connects TRBV5-4 to TRBJ2-5; TRBD2 aligns across 10 bases. The junction had 7 bases not matched to a gene; V was cut back by 1 base and J by 4 bases. The CDR3 runs to 16 residues. CDR1 and CDR2 (germline): SGHNT, YYREEE (reference sequence). CDR3 amino acids: CASSLILAGGPETQYF. CDR3 DNA: TGTGCCAGCAGCTTGATATTAGCGGGGGGCCCAGAGACCCAGTACTTC.

This chain joins TRBV5-1 and TRBJ2-3, with D possibly TRBD2 on 5 matching bases. Germline V gives CDR1 SGHRS, CDR2 YFSETQ. CDR3 size: 14 residues. V was trimmed by 3 bases and J by 6 bases, leaving 14 bases between them. Here the CDR3 reads CASSSAISVDTQYF. In DNA form, the CDR3 reads TGCGCCAGCAGCTCGGCGATTAGCGTGGATACGCAGTATTTT.

The chain carries TRBV5-5 and TRBJ2-4, with 11 positions matching TRBD1. The J segment lost 0 bases and the V segment lost 3 bases, leaving 8 bases of the junction unmatched. The germline V gene has CDR1 SGHKS and CDR2 YYEKEE (reference sequence). The CDR3 runs to 18 residues. The CDR3 DNA reads as TGTGCCAGCAGCTCCTCCGGGACAGGGGGTCTAGCCAAAAACATTCAGTACTTC. Amino acids: CASSSSGTGGLAKNIQYF. Filled out from reference TRBV5-5 and TRBJ2-4, the complete variable domain reads DAGVTQSPTHLIKTRGQQVTLRCSPISGHKSVSWYQQVLGQGPQFIFQYYEKEERGRGNFPDRFSARQFPNYSSELNVNALLLGDSALYLCASSSSGTGGLAKNIQYFGAGTRLSVL.

The chain uses TRBV2 and TRBJ2-7; 8 bases agree with TRBD1. CDR1 and CDR2 (germline): SNHLY, FYNNEI. V shed 4 bases and J 3 bases; nucleotides not matched to a gene: 8. This CDR3 is built from 15 residues. CDR3 coding DNA: TGTGCCAGCAGTGCTGGACAGGGAAAATTCTACGAGCAGTACTTC. Amino acids: CASSAGQGKFYEQYF.

This clone was detected a few times. The V call is TRBV7-8, the J call TRBJ2-1, with D possibly matching TRBD2 (5 bases). The V gene lost 1 base and the J gene lost 4 bases, with 8 bases spanning the gap. Germline lookup yields CDR1 SGHVS and CDR2 FQNEAQ. This CDR3 is built from 14 residues. The CDR3, as DNA: TGTGCCAGCAGCTTAGAAGCGGCTTACAATGAGCAGTTCTTC. This translates into CASSLEAAYNEQFF.

This clone was recorded a few times. This chain links TRBV6-1 with TRBJ1-5; possibly TRBD1 for D (6 bases). Germline V gives CDR1 MNHNS, CDR2 SASEGT. The CDR3 has 13 amino acids. Trimming shortened V by 6 bases and J by 5 bases, and 11 bases separated the two germline ends. In DNA, the CDR3 is TGTGCCAGCAGCCGTGGACAGTATCAGCCCCAGCATTTT. This codes for CASSRGQYQPQHF.

The chain links TRBV5-1 to TRBJ2-2; possibly TRBD2 for D (5 bases). Germline-derived CDR1 and CDR2 are SGHRS and YFSETQ. V was trimmed by 0 bases and J by 5 bases, leaving 14 bases between them. This CDR3 has 16 amino acids. CDR3 in DNA: TGCGCCAGCAGCTTGGATTGGGGAGTAGGGACCGGGGAGCTGTTTTTT. Translating it yields CASSLDWGVGTGELFF.

This chain links TRBV5-1 with TRBJ2-5; D gene uncertain. Germline CDR1 SGHRS, CDR2 YFSETQ. Trimming removed 5 bases from V and 5 bases from J, with 7 bases in between. The CDR3 contains 11 residues. The CDR3 protein is CASRSGETQYF. CDR3 sequence (DNA): TGCGCCAGCAGGAGTGGGGAGACCCAGTACTTC.

This clone was recorded once. The chain carries TRBV5-1 and TRBJ2-3; no clear D. The CDR3 has 15 residues. V was trimmed by 5 bases and J by 4 bases, leaving 17 bases between them. From germline, CDR1 is SGHRS and CDR2 YFSETQ. The CDR3 reads CASRRSLAWADTQYF. CDR3 nucleotides: TGCGCCAGCAGACGGAGTTTGGCTTGGGCAGATACGCAGTATTTT.

The rearrangement links TRBV7-6 to TRBJ2-5, with D perhaps matching TRBD2 (5 bases). This CDR3 has 14 amino acids. V lost 1 base and J 4 bases, leaving 10 bases between the germline ends. Germline CDR1 is SGHVS and CDR2 is FNYEAQ. The CDR3 DNA reads as TGTGCCAGCAGCTTAGGGGCTAGCCGAGAGACCCAGTACTTC. This gives the protein CASSLGASRETQYF.

The rearrangement links TRBV6-1 to TRBJ2-7; D gene ambiguous. The CDR3 length is 16 residues. With 1 base removed from V and 7 bases from J, the gap between germline ends came to 20 bases. Germline loops: CDR1 MNHNS, CDR2 SASEGT. As DNA, the CDR3 is TGTGCCAGCAGTGAAGGGTCGGTCGGATCCCTGAGTGAGCAGTACTTC. Amino acid sequence: CASSEGSVGSLSEQYF.

The chain carries TRBV5-4 and TRBJ2-5, with unresolved D. The CDR3 covers 13 residues. The germline V gene has CDR1 SGHNT and CDR2 YYREEE (reference sequence). V was clipped by 2 bases and J by 5 bases, with 10 bases between them. The CDR3 region has the DNA TGTGCCAGCAGCTTCGGTGTGAGGGAGACCCAGTACTTC. Protein product: CASSFGVRETQYF.

This rearrangement joins TRBV5-1 to TRBJ2-1, with D unclear. Looked up from germline, CDR1 is SGHRS and CDR2 is YFSETQ. The CDR3 is made up of 13 amino acids. The CDR3 here is CGTGLGAPNEQFF. The DNA of the CDR3 is TGCGGGACCGGGCTTGGCGCCCCTAATGAGCAGTTCTTC.

The chain carries TRBV5-4 and TRBJ2-4, with 7 bases that match TRBD1. CDR3 size: 15 residues. Germline CDR1 reads SGHNT; CDR2 reads YYREEE (reference sequence). V lost 2 bases and J lost 9; bases outside the gene matches: 11. CDR3 sequence (DNA): TGTGCCAGCAGCTTAGTGACGACAGGGTTGGCCATTCAGTACTTC. Amino acid sequence: CASSLVTTGLAIQYF.

The chain recombines TRBV7-6 with TRBJ2-3; 9 nucleotides align to TRBD2. The CDR3 has 16 amino acids. Germline lookup yields CDR1 SGHVS and CDR2 FNYEAQ. V shed 1 base and J 4 bases; nucleotides not matched to a gene: 6. The CDR3 loop reads CASSLEKRGVPDTQYF. The CDR3, as DNA: TGTGCCAGCAGCTTAGAGAAGCGGGGGGTCCCAGATACGCAGTATTTT.

The rearrangement joins TRBV10-3 to TRBJ1-5; no clear D gene. Germline CDR1 reads ENHRY; CDR2 reads SYGVKD. The CDR3 has 16 residues. V lost 2 bases and J 3 bases, leaving 14 bases between the germline ends. CDR3 in amino acids: CAISEATPNINQPQHF. The DNA of the CDR3 is TGTGCCATCAGTGAGGCGACACCCAATATCAATCAGCCCCAGCATTTT.

V gene TRBV11-2 combines with J gene TRBJ1-2; D is ambiguous. This CDR3 has 15 amino acids. The V gene lost 1 base and the J gene lost 4 bases, with 13 bases spanning the gap. In germline, CDR1 is SGHAT, CDR2 FQNNGV. Here the CDR3 reads CASSLASTPVYGYTF. The CDR3 coding sequence is TGTGCCAGCAGCTTAGCATCAACACCGGTCTATGGCTACACCTTC.

V usage is TRBV5-1 and J usage is TRBJ2-2; D possibly uses TRBD1 or TRBD2 (5 bases each). Looked up from germline, CDR1 is SGHRS and CDR2 is YFSETQ. This CDR3 has 16 amino acids. The V end was cut by 1 base, the J end by 3 bases, with 13 bases between. CDR3 in DNA: TGCGCCAGCAGCTTGCAAGGGGCCGGGGACACCGGGGAGCTGTTTTTT. Its protein is CASSLQGAGDTGELFF.

The chain has TRBV28 and TRBJ2-6; no reliable D call. Per the germline V gene, CDR1 is MDHEN and CDR2 is SYDVKM. V was cut by 5 bases and J by 1 base, with 12 bases left in between. This CDR3 has 16 amino acids. CDR3 loop: CASSEPQRSGANVLTF. The CDR3 DNA reads TGTGCCAGCAGTGAACCACAGAGGTCTGGGGCCAACGTCCTGACTTTC.

J is TRBJ2-5 and V is TRBV5-1; unclear D gene. V lost 4 bases and J lost 0, with 4 bases in between. Germline-derived CDR1 and CDR2 are SGHRS and YFSETQ. The CDR3 runs 12 residues. Written as DNA, the CDR3 is TGCGCCAGCAGCCGTGACCAAGAGACCCAGTACTTC. This codes for CASSRDQETQYF.